The rows below give T cell receptor beta chains drawn from one sample of a study of T-cell memory formation after mild COVID-19. In TCRdb, the 5' RACE reads were re-called with MiXCR into one record per CDR3 protein. The data hold about 150,000 distinct CDR3 sequences, with under 30% observed a single time. The sequenced sample was PBMCs or a T cell subset sorted from them (not recorded which). Receptor source: an adult woman who had mild COVID-19 (a few samples of this study predate the infection). Cell type and time point are not known. Each CDR3 is given with its conserved first and last residue. The order of the fields is D gene, clone size, V gene, J gene, CDR3 DNA, CDR3 protein. D genes are given only for firm matches. For some rows the clone size is stated as once, few or many, or as a class when expanded; others skip it.

D: .
size: many
V: TRBV7-2
J: TRBJ2-1
DNA: TGTGCCAGCAGCTTAAGGGGGAGACTAGTTTTTGACTACAATGAGCAGTTCTTC
CDR3: CASSLRGRLVFDYNEQFF

D: TRBD2
size: many
V: TRBV4-3
J: TRBJ2-1
DNA: TGCGCCAGCAGCCAAGATCGATTAGCGGGAGGGGGCAATGAGCAGTTCTTC
CDR3: CASSQDRLAGGGNEQFF

D: TRBD2
size: .
V: TRBV9
J: TRBJ2-5
DNA: TGTGCCAGCAGCGTAGTCGGGGGGGTTCAAGAGACCCAGTACTTC
CDR3: CASSVVGGVQETQYF

D: .
size: .
V: TRBV13
J: TRBJ1-1
DNA: TGTGCCAGCAGCTTCGGGACACCCCCTTTCTTT
CDR3: CASSFGTPPFF

D: .
size: few
V: TRBV7-9
J: TRBJ2-3
DNA: TGTGCCAGCAGCGAAAAGGGTTCCCTGGCGCAGTATTTT
CDR3: CASSEKGSLAQYF

D: .
size: .
V: TRBV6-2/TRBV6-3
J: TRBJ2-7
DNA: TGTGCCAGCAGTCTAACAGGACGCGAGCAGTACTTC
CDR3: CASSLTGREQYF

D: .
size: few
V: TRBV7-6
J: TRBJ2-5
DNA: TGTGCCAGCAGCTTAAGTCCCAGGAGTGGTGAGACCCAGTACTTC
CDR3: CASSLSPRSGETQYF

D: TRBD1
size: few
V: TRBV5-6
J: TRBJ2-7
DNA: TGTGCCAGCAGCTTGGGGACAGGGGCACACGAGCAGTACTTC
CDR3: CASSLGTGAHEQYF

D: .
size: .
V: TRBV24-1
J: TRBJ2-1
DNA: TGTGCCACCAGTGATTTTGCCTCCTACAATGAGCAGTTCTTC
CDR3: CATSDFASYNEQFF

D: .
size: .
V: TRBV27
J: TRBJ1-2
DNA: TGTGCCAGCAGGTCGACAGAGAACTATGGCTACACCTTC
CDR3: CASRSTENYGYTF

D: .
size: .
V: TRBV29-1
J: TRBJ1-1
DNA: TGCAGCGTTGATGGCTCAGGTGAGACTGAAGCTTTCTTT
CDR3: CSVDGSGETEAFF

D: TRBD1
size: few
V: TRBV10-3
J: TRBJ1-1
DNA: TGTGCCATCAGTGGAGGACAGGGTGAGAACACTGAAGCTTTCTTT
CDR3: CAISGGQGENTEAFF

D: .
size: few
V: TRBV7-8
J: TRBJ1-1
DNA: TGTGCCACCGCGGAGACAACCGCCTTGGGGGGAGCTTTCTTT
CDR3: CATAETTALGGAFF

D: .
size: .
V: TRBV20-1
J: TRBJ2-7
DNA: TGCAGTGCTGCGTTTAGCTCCTACGAGCAGTACTTC
CDR3: CSAAFSSYEQYF

D: .
size: .
V: TRBV9
J: TRBJ2-3
DNA: TGTGCCAGCAGCGTAGAAGGGCGGGTACACACAGATACGCAGTATTTT
CDR3: CASSVEGRVHTDTQYF

D: TRBD1
size: few
V: TRBV12-3/TRBV12-4
J: TRBJ1-2
DNA: TGTGCCAGCAGCCTTGGGACAGTCTATGGCTACACCTTC
CDR3: CASSLGTVYGYTF

D: .
size: .
V: TRBV7-2
J: TRBJ2-1
DNA: TGTGCCAGCAGCATCACGGAAAACCCCTACAATGAGCAGTTCTTC
CDR3: CASSITENPYNEQFF

D: TRBD1
size: .
V: TRBV7-9
J: TRBJ2-2
DNA: TGTGCCAGCAGCTTAGGCTGGACAGGGAGTCCCGGGGAGCTGTTTTTT
CDR3: CASSLGWTGSPGELFF

D: TRBD2
size: many
V: TRBV20-1
J: TRBJ2-1
DNA: TGCAGTGCCGGAAAAGCGGGAGGTAGCGATGAGCAGTTCTTC
CDR3: CSAGKAGGSDEQFF

D: TRBD2
size: few
V: TRBV4-2
J: TRBJ2-5
DNA: TGTGCCAGCAGCCAAGGAGCGGGGGGGTACCAAGAGACCCAGTACTTC
CDR3: CASSQGAGGYQETQYF

D: .
size: .
V: TRBV13
J: TRBJ1-1
DNA: TGTGCCAGCAGCTTAGGCCTGGGAGTGAACACTGAAGCTTTCTTT
CDR3: CASSLGLGVNTEAFF

D: TRBD1
size: few
V: TRBV2
J: TRBJ2-7
DNA: TGTGCCAGCAGACTACACCCGGGACAGGGGGTGTGGGAGCAGTACTTC
CDR3: CASRLHPGQGVWEQYF

D: .
size: many
V: TRBV7-9
J: TRBJ2-3
DNA: TGTGCCAGCAGCCCTGGGGTGTTCACAGATACGCAGTATTTT
CDR3: CASSPGVFTDTQYF

D: TRBD2
size: .
V: TRBV20-1
J: TRBJ2-1
DNA: TGCAGTGCTAGAGATCCGCTAGCGGGAGTTACGGGGGATGAGCAGTTCTTC
CDR3: CSARDPLAGVTGDEQFF

D: .
size: .
V: TRBV12-3/TRBV12-4
J: TRBJ1-1
DNA: TGTGCCAGCAGGGCCCCCACTGAAGCTTTCTTT
CDR3: CASRAPTEAFF

D: TRBD2
size: few
V: TRBV15
J: TRBJ2-1
DNA: TGTGCCACCAAGTCAAGTTCGGGACTAGTTGAGTTCTTC
CDR3: CATKSSSGLVEFF

D: TRBD1
size: .
V: TRBV19
J: TRBJ1-1
DNA: TGTGCCAGTAGTATAAACGGGGACAGTCTCTTT
CDR3: CASSINGDSLF

D: .
size: .
V: TRBV12-3/TRBV12-4
J: TRBJ1-2
DNA: TGTGCCAGCAGTGCCGGGCCGGGCAACTATGGCTACACCTTC
CDR3: CASSAGPGNYGYTF

D: .
size: .
V: TRBV19
J: TRBJ1-1
DNA: TGTGCCAGTAGCCCGAGGGAGGACACTGAAGCTTTCTTT
CDR3: CASSPREDTEAFF

D: TRBD1
size: .
V: TRBV7-9
J: TRBJ2-1
DNA: TGTGCCAGCAGCCCCAGACAGGGGGTCTCCTACAATGAGCAGTTCTTC
CDR3: CASSPRQGVSYNEQFF

D: .
size: few
V: TRBV7-9
J: TRBJ2-7
DNA: TGTGCCAGCAGCCCTGTAAGTTTCTCCGAGCAGTACTTC
CDR3: CASSPVSFSEQYF

D: TRBD2
size: .
V: TRBV20-1
J: TRBJ2-1
DNA: TGCAGTGCTCGGACTAGCGGGGGGGCTTACAATGAGCAGTTCTTC
CDR3: CSARTSGGAYNEQFF

D: TRBD1
size: few
V: TRBV6-2/TRBV6-3
J: TRBJ1-4
DNA: TGTGCCAGCAGCCCCGGGACAGGGGGCAAAGAAAAACTGTTTTTT
CDR3: CASSPGTGGKEKLFF

D: TRBD1
size: few
V: TRBV5-1
J: TRBJ2-7
DNA: TGCGCCAGCAAACCATCCGGGACAGGCTGGGACGAGCAGTACTTC
CDR3: CASKPSGTGWDEQYF

D: .
size: .
V: TRBV7-3
J: TRBJ2-3
DNA: TGTGCCAGCAGCGACCCAGGAGATACGCAGTATTTT
CDR3: CASSDPGDTQYF

D: .
size: few
V: TRBV21-1
J: TRBJ2-1
DNA: TGTGCCAGCAGCAAAGCGCTTGGGAGCGGGAGGCCCCCCAGGTTCTTC
CDR3: CASSKALGSGRPPRFF

D: .
size: .
V: TRBV27
J: TRBJ1-2
DNA: TGTGCCAGCACCCTCACCTACGAGGACAGCGTTAACTATGGCTACACCTTC
CDR3: CASTLTYEDSVNYGYTF

D: .
size: many
V: TRBV5-1
J: TRBJ1-1
DNA: TGCGCCAGCAGCTTGGCCATAGGGAAGGCCGAAGCTTTCTTT
CDR3: CASSLAIGKAEAFF

D: TRBD2
size: .
V: TRBV11-2
J: TRBJ2-7
DNA: TGTGCCAGCAGCCGAGCAACTAGCGGGCAGAGCTCCTACGAGCAGTACTTC
CDR3: CASSRATSGQSSYEQYF

D: .
size: few
V: TRBV9
J: TRBJ2-1
DNA: TGTGCCAGCAGCACCCAGCGGGAGCAGTTCTTC
CDR3: CASSTQREQFF

D: .
size: few
V: TRBV27
J: TRBJ2-2
DNA: TGTGCCAGCAGTTTAGGGCGGTCTTTAAGGGAGCTGTTTTTT
CDR3: CASSLGRSLRELFF

D: .
size: .
V: TRBV6-5
J: TRBJ2-2
DNA: TGTGCCAGCAGTTATAAGACTTCGAACACCGGGGAGCTGTTTTTT
CDR3: CASSYKTSNTGELFF

D: .
size: .
V: TRBV12-3/TRBV12-4
J: TRBJ2-3
DNA: TGTGCCAGCAGCGACCCCGGGGAGGGGGGACAGAGCACAGATACGCAGTATTTT
CDR3: CASSDPGEGGQSTDTQYF

D: TRBD1
size: few
V: TRBV24-1
J: TRBJ1-5
DNA: TGTGCCACCAGTGATGGGACAGGCGGACGCGATCAGCCCCAGCATTTT
CDR3: CATSDGTGGRDQPQHF

D: .
size: many
V: TRBV27
J: TRBJ1-2
DNA: TGTGCCAGCAGTTTATCAGGGCTATATGGCTACACCTTC
CDR3: CASSLSGLYGYTF

D: .
size: .
V: TRBV11-2
J: TRBJ1-1
DNA: TGTGCCAGCAGCCTGGGAAGAGGGGGGCTAAACATGAACACTGAAGCTTTCTTT
CDR3: CASSLGRGGLNMNTEAFF

D: TRBD2
size: .
V: TRBV5-5
J: TRBJ2-3
DNA: TGTGCCAGCAGCTTGTTTCTAGCGGGAGGGCGCACAGATACGCAGTATTTT
CDR3: CASSLFLAGGRTDTQYF

D: TRBD1
size: .
V: TRBV7-6
J: TRBJ1-1
DNA: TGTGCCAGCAGCCCAAGGGGACAGACGAACACTGAAGCTTTCTTT
CDR3: CASSPRGQTNTEAFF

D: .
size: few
V: TRBV11-2
J: TRBJ2-7
DNA: TGTGCCAGCAGCTTAGTGTCAGCCGGACCCGCCTACGAGCAGTACTTC
CDR3: CASSLVSAGPAYEQYF

D: TRBD2
size: .
V: TRBV11-3
J: TRBJ2-2
DNA: TGTGCCAGCAGCTCACTAGCGGGACCTAACACCGGGGAGCTGTTTTTT
CDR3: CASSSLAGPNTGELFF

D: TRBD1
size: .
V: TRBV29-1
J: TRBJ1-1
DNA: TGCAGCGTGGACGAAGGGGGCCACACTGAAGCTTTCTTT
CDR3: CSVDEGGHTEAFF